This entry features one T cell receptor beta chain sequence. TCRdb keeps only in-frame clones here, not all; method: immunoSEQ multiplex PCR. The sample shows about 610,000 clones, roughly 88% of them seen only once. This record comes from a study of shared T cell receptors in the human thymus. The CDR3 runs 13 residues. Trimming stripped 5 bases from V and 4 bases from J, with 10 bases between. Germline-derived CDR1 and CDR2 are SGHTS and YDEGEE. The data also belong to a second study, concerning human thymus T cells. Per that study: Donor material was obtained from healthy Finnish infants undergoing corrective surgery for congenital heart defects. It looked as if thymic and blood repertoires used V and J genes in a biased way.

V gene TRBV5-8 combines with J gene TRBJ2-1; D possibly corresponds to TRBD2 (6 bases). The specimen was thymocytes. The TCR sequence derives from a boy in the first two years of life with a congenital heart defect. The CDR3 is CASRGDWYNEQFF. In DNA form, the CDR3 reads TGTGCCAGCAGAGGGGACTGGTACAATGAGCAGTTCTTC.